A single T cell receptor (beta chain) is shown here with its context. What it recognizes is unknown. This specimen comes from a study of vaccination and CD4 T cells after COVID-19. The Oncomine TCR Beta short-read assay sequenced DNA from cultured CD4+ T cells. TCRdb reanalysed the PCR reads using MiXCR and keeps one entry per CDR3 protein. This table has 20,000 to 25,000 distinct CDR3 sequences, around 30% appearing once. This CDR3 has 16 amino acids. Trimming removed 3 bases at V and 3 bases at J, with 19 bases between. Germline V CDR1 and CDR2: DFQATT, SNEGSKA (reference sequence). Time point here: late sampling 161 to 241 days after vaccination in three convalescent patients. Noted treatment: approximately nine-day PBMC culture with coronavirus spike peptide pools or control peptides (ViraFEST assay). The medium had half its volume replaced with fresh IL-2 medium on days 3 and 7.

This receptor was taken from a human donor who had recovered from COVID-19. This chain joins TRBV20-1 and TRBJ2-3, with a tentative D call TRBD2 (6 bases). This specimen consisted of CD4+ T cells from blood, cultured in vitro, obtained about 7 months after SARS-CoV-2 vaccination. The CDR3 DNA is TGCAGTGCTAGTACCGCCGAGCGGGCGATAACAGATACGCAGTATTTT. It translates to CSASTAERAITDTQYF.